Reported below is one TCR beta chain. The antigen this receptor binds is unknown. Base-call qualities are not available, and no considerably larger clone is one nucleotide away. These data belong to a study of blood T cell repertoires in COVID-19 (dated by TCRdb to the early 2020s). Notes on the research overall: The collaborator samples originated in the United States, Italy and Spain and spanned the acute and convalescent phases of COVID-19. The repertoires were made available in a free public database intended to serve as a resource for research on the immune response to SARS-CoV-2. Where available, HLA class I and class II types were taken from metadata supplied by the sample provider and were not determined by assay-based typing. Subjects who had been exposed to COVID-19, were actively infected with it, or had recovered from it provided the deeply sampled blood TCRbeta repertoires that made up the dataset. Samples came from the ongoing ImmuneRACE study (first 160 participants) plus 1,254 subjects from 6 global collaborators. Nearly every sample came with metadata listing a de-identified subject ID, COVID-19 status, age in years and sex. The prospective study material was composed of cDNA or gDNA derived from T cells, B-cell-depleted T cells, or PBMCs. Here is what the overall study found, with its caveats: The amount of clinical and demographic metadata varied by source and participant and was provided uncurated.

Whole blood was collected in K2EDTA tubes by collaborating institutions according to the institutions' own protocols. For TCRbeta analysis, collaborators shipped samples as frozen whole blood, isolated PBMCs, or DNA extracted from either of those sample types. V is clipped by 10 bases and J by 3 bases, and the sequence between their germline boundaries is 11 bases long. CDR1 and CDR2, per the germline V gene, are KGHDR and SFDVKD. Reading from cysteine to phenylalanine, the CDR3 counts 12 amino acids. Of the read, only the CDR3 DNA is kept; its 36 bases are in frame from base 1. The immunoSEQ Assay, a bias-controlled multiplex PCR, was used to amplify TCRbeta CDR3 regions from genomic DNA. The published analysis was carried out like this. Nucleated cell counts per sample were estimated from amplification of reference gene primers within the assay. Sequence reads were collapsed and filtered to measure the absolute abundance of every unique TCRbeta CDR3 rearrangement. For each sample, productive Simpson clonality was calculated as the square root of Simpson's diversity index over productive rearrangements. The source is immuneACCESS, and TCRdb retained only in-frame sequences with V and J called. Part of the clones is not carried over; for the studies checked, unresolved V genes explain less than half of this, and the remainder is unexplained. The V and J calls and clone size come from that table; D and trimming were worked out from the DNA. Within this sample are hundreds of thousands of clones, with about nine tenths of them counted one time only. The ten biggest clones cover roughly 0.26% of the sample.

The clonotype comes from a woman between 18 and 29 years old with acute or convalescent COVID-19. This receptor chain uses TRBV24-1 and TRBJ1-2; no confident D gene assignment can be made. Sequenced sample: peripheral blood. CDR3 reads: CATGASDYGYTF. The DNA sequence follows: TGTGCCACGGGAGCGTCAGACTATGGCTACACCTTC.